These 26 T cell receptor beta chains came from one sample sequenced in a study of blood T cell repertoires in COVID-19. The data were produced by immunoSEQ multiplex PCR, yet TCRdb's version contains in-frame clones alone and is incomplete. This sample has approximately 230,000 clones; 88% occur once, and the top ten carry 2% to 2.5%. The sequenced material came from peripheral blood. The receptors here all came from a woman aged 40 to 55 who had recovered from COVID-19.

The table lists this clone with a few counts. The rearrangement uses TRBV15 and TRBJ1-2; tentative D call: TRBD1 (5 bases). Looked up from germline, CDR1 is LNHNV and CDR2 is YYDKDF (reference sequence). The CDR3 extends over 15 amino acids. Trimming shortened V by 0 bases and J by 8 bases, and 16 bases separated the two germline ends. The CDR3 region has the DNA TGTGCCACCAGCAGAGATACGGGGGGATCGTGGGGCTACACCTTC. Its translation is CATSRDTGGSWGYTF.

This clone was observed a single time. CDR3 bases: TGTGCCAGCAGCCCCCAGGACAGGGGGCGATCTAATGAAAAACTGTTTTTT. It specifies CASSPQDRGRSNEKLFF. The genes are TRBV28 and TRBJ1-4; 11 bases map to TRBD1. CDR3 length: 17 amino acids. The V gene's germline CDR1 is MDHEN and CDR2 SYDVKM. The V segment lost 6 bases and the J segment 3 bases; nucleotides outside the gene matches: 9. The full variable domain, its missing parts supplied by reference TRBV28 and TRBJ1-4, is DVKVTQSSRYLVKRTGEKVFLECVQDMDHENMFWYRQDPGLGLRLIYFSYDVKMKEKGDIPEGYSVSREKKERFSLILESASTNQTSMYLCASSPQDRGRSNEKLFFGSGTQLSVL.

This clone was counted a few times. The chain combines TRBV14 with TRBJ2-7; the D gene is possibly TRBD2 (6 bases). The germline V gene encodes CDR1 SGHDN and CDR2 FVKESK. Trimming cost V 4 bases and J 9 bases, with 16 bases left between them. The CDR3 length is 13 residues. The CDR3 coding sequence is TGTGCCAGCAGCCCATTCGGGAGCGGTGTGCAGTACTTC. This codes for CASSPFGSGVQYF.

V is TRBV19 and J is TRBJ2-1; 8 bases agree with TRBD2. The germline V gene has CDR1 LNHDA and CDR2 SQIVND (reference sequence). The junction had 8 bases not matched to a gene; V was cut back by 3 bases and J by 4 bases. The CDR3 runs 16 residues. CDR3 region: CASSILSGRSYNEQFF. Written as DNA, the CDR3 is TGTGCCAGTAGTATCCTAAGCGGGAGATCTTACAATGAGCAGTTCTTC.

V usage is TRBV6-2 or TRBV6-3 and J usage is TRBJ1-5; D is unclear. V was pared by 4 bases and J by 9 bases, with 10 bases between. The CDR3 has 12 residues. Germline V gives CDR1 MNHEY, CDR2 SVGEGT. CDR3 bases: TGTGCCAGCAGTTCTCCGGCGGGGCCCCAGCATTTT. This translates into CASSSPAGPQHF.

This clone is a singleton in its sample. The V call is TRBV9, the J call TRBJ2-7; TRBD1 agrees at 10 bases. V dropped 2 bases and J dropped 7; count of bases not matched to a gene: 9. Germline V CDR1 and CDR2: SGDLS, YYNGEE. CDR3 length equals 15 residues. The CDR3 protein is CASSVGGTGVREQYF. The CDR3 DNA reads TGTGCCAGCAGCGTCGGAGGGACAGGGGTAAGGGAGCAGTACTTC.

The CDR3 nucleotides are TGTGCCAGCAGCCCTCCCCGGGGCACAGATACGCAGTATTTT. Its protein product is CASSPPRGTDTQYF. The genes are TRBV7-2 and TRBJ2-3; no clear D. Trimming removed 5 bases at V and 1 base at J, with 10 bases between. Germline lookup yields CDR1 SGHTA and CDR2 FQGNSA. The CDR3 has 14 residues.

The rearrangement uses TRBV10-1 and TRBJ1-5; 7 positions agree with TRBD1. V lost 2 bases to trimming and J lost 4 bases; unmatched junction nucleotides: 20. Germline-derived CDR1 and CDR2 are WNHNN and SYGVQD (reference sequence). The CDR3 extends over 20 amino acids. Written as DNA, the CDR3 is TGCGCCAGCAGTGAGACCAACGTGGAGGGGGCCGCTCCTTCGAATCAGCCCCAGCATTTT. Its protein product is CASSETNVEGAAPSNQPQHF.

The chain employs TRBV6-1 and TRBJ2-6; no clear D gene. The CDR3 is made up of 19 amino acids. V was trimmed by 2 bases and J by 0 bases, leaving 17 bases between them. In germline, CDR1 is MNHNS, CDR2 SASEGT. The CDR3 DNA is TGTGCCAGCAGTGAAAACGGAATGAGGATATCCTCTGGGGCCAACGTCCTGACTTTC. Translation gives CASSENGMRISSGANVLTF.

This rearrangement joins TRBV3-1 (or the pseudogene TRBV3-2) to TRBJ2-5; 13 positions match TRBD2. Per the germline V gene, CDR1 is LGHDT and CDR2 is YNNKEL (reference sequence). The length of the CDR3 is 18 residues. V lost 0 bases and J lost 3; bases outside the gene matches: 7. In DNA form, the CDR3 reads TGTGCCAGCAGCCAAGATCTGTTTGGGACTAGCGGGAAAGAGACCCAGTACTTC. This codes for CASSQDLFGTSGKETQYF.

This clone was observed a handful of times. One junction end disagrees with the germline gene, perhaps due to a read error. The chain joins TRBV4-1 to TRBJ1-2, with 9 positions matching TRBD1. Germline CDR1 MGHRA, CDR2 YSYEKL. The CDR3 is 14 residues long. CDR3 loop: CASSPTGRTGGRFF. The CDR3 region has the DNA TGCGCCAGCAGCCCAACAGGGCGAACAGGGGGCAGATTCTTC.

The genes are TRBV28 and TRBJ2-6; possibly TRBD1 for D (6 bases). This CDR3 contains 19 residues. Germline V CDR1 and CDR2: MDHEN, SYDVKM. V shed 4 bases and J shed 4 bases, with 23 bases lying between them. The CDR3 DNA reads as TGTGCCAGCAGTTCCTTAGTGGGCCGATCAGGGGCAGGGGCCAACGTCCTGACTTTC. The encoded protein is CASSSLVGRSGAGANVLTF.

The chain joins TRBV7-2 to TRBJ2-1; 7 bases are a match to TRBD1. CDR1 SGHTA and CDR2 FQGNSA come from the germline V gene. The CDR3 contains 15 residues. The V and J ends lost 2 bases and 5 bases, in that order; junction bases with no gene match: 6. CDR3 DNA: TGTGCCAGCAGCTTAACAGGGGACACACACAATGAGCAGTTCTTC. Translated, it gives CASSLTGDTHNEQFF.

The V call is TRBV30, the J call TRBJ1-5, with 10 bases lining up with TRBD1. Per the germline V gene, CDR1 is GTSNPN and CDR2 is SVGIG (reference sequence). This CDR3 spans 15 amino acids. V lost 2 bases and J lost 1; bases outside the gene matches: 2. This CDR3 is CAWSPDRGSNQPQHF. The CDR3 nucleotides read TGTGCCTGGAGTCCGGACAGGGGGAGCAATCAGCCCCAGCATTTT.

This chain connects TRBV5-1 to TRBJ2-1; maybe TRBD2 (6 bases). Trimming stripped 0 bases from V and 10 bases from J, with 8 bases between. The CDR3 has 12 amino acids. Germline V lookup: CDR1 SGHRS, CDR2 YFSETQ. The CDR3 spells CASSLETREQFF. The CDR3 coding sequence is TGCGCCAGCAGCTTGGAGACTAGGGAGCAGTTCTTC.

The rearrangement uses TRBV25-1 and TRBJ2-7, with 7 bases identical to TRBD1. Unmatched junction bases numbered 6, after V lost 1 base and J lost 3 bases. Germline assignment: CDR1 MGHDK and CDR2 SYGVNS. The CDR3 consists of 15 residues. CDR3 loop: CASSEFRGSLYEQYF. The CDR3 region has the DNA TGTGCCAGCAGTGAATTCAGGGGGAGTCTCTACGAGCAGTACTTC.

The rearrangement uses TRBV28 and TRBJ1-6, with D perhaps matching TRBD1 (5 bases). The V gene's germline CDR1 is MDHEN and CDR2 SYDVKM. Trimming stripped 7 bases from V and 4 bases from J, with 11 bases between. The CDR3 is 14 amino acids. The CDR3 DNA is TGTGCCAGCACAGCGGGGGGTTATAATTCACCCCTCCACTTT. Translated: CASTAGGYNSPLHF. The full variable domain, rest sourced from reference TRBV28 and TRBJ1-6, is DVKVTQSSRYLVKRTGEKVFLECVQDMDHENMFWYRQDPGLGLRLIYFSYDVKMKEKGDIPEGYSVSREKKERFSLILESASTNQTSMYLCASTAGGYNSPLHFGNGTRLTVT.

The chain joins TRBV10-3 to TRBJ1-2, with 7 bases lining up with TRBD1. Trimming cost V 6 bases and J 2 bases; bases outside gene matches: 3. This CDR3 comprises 13 residues. Germline CDR1 ENHRY, CDR2 SYGVKD. CDR3 sequence (DNA): TGTGCCATCAGCCCGACAGGGAACTATGGCTACACCTTC. It encodes CAISPTGNYGYTF.

The genes are TRBV11-3 and TRBJ1-2; tentatively, D is TRBD1 (6 bases). The CDR3 spans 16 residues. Between the trimmed V and J ends, which lost 0 bases and 2 bases, there was a span of 13 bases. CDR1 SGHNT and CDR2 YENEEA come from the germline V gene. The CDR3: CASSLDRGGPNYGYTF. CDR3 in DNA: TGTGCCAGCAGCTTAGATCGAGGGGGACCGAACTATGGCTACACCTTC.

The genes are TRBV15 and TRBJ2-1; a weak D match, TRBD1 (6 bases). The CDR3 has 14 residues. The V end lost 8 bases, the J end lost 5 bases, and 16 bases lay between the germline ends. Germline lookup yields CDR1 LNHNV and CDR2 YYDKDF (reference sequence). CDR3 nucleotide sequence: TGTGCCACCTCCCGGATGGACAGAGACAATGAGCAGTTCTTC. Its protein is CATSRMDRDNEQFF.

The chain uses TRBV28 and TRBJ2-5; TRBD1 matches 10 bases. Germline CDR1 reads MDHEN; CDR2 reads SYDVKM. CDR3 length: 14 amino acids. After removal of 5 bases from V and 4 bases from J, the junction contained 4 bases not matched to a gene. The CDR3 nucleotides are TGTGCCAGCAGTCAGGACAGGGGGATAGAGACCCAGTACTTC. It codes for CASSQDRGIETQYF. Supplemented by reference TRBV28 and TRBJ2-5, the full variable domain reads DVKVTQSSRYLVKRTGEKVFLECVQDMDHENMFWYRQDPGLGLRLIYFSYDVKMKEKGDIPEGYSVSREKKERFSLILESASTNQTSMYLCASSQDRGIETQYFGPGTRLLVL.

This chain connects TRBV6-2 or TRBV6-3 to TRBJ1-6, with D uncertain. Trimming pared 6 bases from V and 10 bases from J, leaving 10 bases between. Germline V CDR1 and CDR2: MNHEY, SVGEGT. The CDR3 has 12 residues. CDR3 coding DNA: TGTGCCAGCAGCAACCCAGTCTCACCCCTCCACTTT. Translation gives CASSNPVSPLHF.

The V and J genes are TRBV9 and TRBJ2-7; 11 bases align to TRBD1. Trimming removed 2 bases from V and 0 bases from J; junction bases left unmatched: 1. The germline V gene has CDR1 SGDLS and CDR2 YYNGEE. This CDR3 contains 15 residues. CDR3 coding DNA: TGTGCCAGCAGCGTGGGGACAGGGGGCTCCTACGAGCAGTACTTC. Translation gives CASSVGTGGSYEQYF.

The chain joins TRBV6-2 or TRBV6-3 to TRBJ2-2, with 13 bases lining up with TRBD2. After removal of 0 bases from V and 6 bases from J, the junction contained 7 bases not matched to a gene. There are 18 residues in the CDR3. Germline-derived CDR1 and CDR2 are MNHEY and SVGEGT. The CDR3: CASSYSKLAGGPSGELFF. The CDR3 DNA reads as TGTGCCAGCAGTTACTCGAAACTAGCGGGGGGGCCCTCCGGGGAGCTGTTTTTT.

This chain links TRBV6-5 with TRBJ2-7; D is perhaps TRBD2 (5 bases). V gave up 5 bases and J gave up 6 bases, with 17 bases separating them. Per germline, CDR1 MNHEY and CDR2 SVGAGI. This CDR3 has 14 residues. CDR3: CASSPRTGRGEQYF. The CDR3 coding sequence is TGTGCCAGCAGTCCACGGACGGGCCGGGGCGAGCAGTACTTC.

The V and J genes are TRBV18 and TRBJ1-4, with D possibly matching TRBD1 (5 bases). CDR3 size: 14 residues. Germline CDR1 is KGHSH and CDR2 is LQKENI. With 2 bases removed from V and 7 bases from J, the gap between germline ends came to 11 bases. CDR3 bases: TGTGCCAGCTCACCAGAAGGGGTTGGTGAAAAACTGTTTTTT. Residues: CASSPEGVGEKLFF.